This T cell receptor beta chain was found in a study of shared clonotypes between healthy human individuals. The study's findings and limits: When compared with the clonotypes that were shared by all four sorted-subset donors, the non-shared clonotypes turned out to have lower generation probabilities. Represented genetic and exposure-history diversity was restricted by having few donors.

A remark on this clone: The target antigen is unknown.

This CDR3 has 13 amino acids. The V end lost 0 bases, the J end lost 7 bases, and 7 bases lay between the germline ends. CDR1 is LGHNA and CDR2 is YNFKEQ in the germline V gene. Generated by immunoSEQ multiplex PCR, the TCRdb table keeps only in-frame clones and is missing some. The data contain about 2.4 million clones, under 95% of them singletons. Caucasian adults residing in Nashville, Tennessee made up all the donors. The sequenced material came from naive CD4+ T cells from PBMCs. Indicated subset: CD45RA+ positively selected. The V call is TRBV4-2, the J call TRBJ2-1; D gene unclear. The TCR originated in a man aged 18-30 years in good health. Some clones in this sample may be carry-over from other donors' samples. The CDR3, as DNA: TGTGCCAGCAGCCAAGATATGGGTAATGAGCAGTTCTTC. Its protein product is CASSQDMGNEQFF.